Below are 13 T cell receptor beta chains sequenced from a single sample in a study of identical twins. From the 5' RACE reads, TCRdb called clonotypes with MiXCR, one entry per CDR3 protein. The data contain approximately 220,000 distinct CDR3 sequences, approximately 7.3% of them seen just once; the ten biggest clones take up 5.4%. This same sample was also taken into another study, of yellow fever vaccine responses in identical twins.

The source material was CD8+ T cells sorted from blood. The source is a woman under 30 in good health.

The V and J genes are TRBV10-2 and TRBJ1-1, with D unresolved. Trimming took off 0 bases at V and 4 bases at J, with 6 bases between the two ends. The CDR3 length is 13 residues. CDR1 is WSHSY and CDR2 is SAAADI in the germline V gene. Here the CDR3 DNA reads TGCGCCAGCAGTGAGTCCGGGAGCACTGAAGCTTTCTTT. This translates into CASSESGSTEAFF.

At least ten counts were recorded for this clonotype. The V and J genes are TRBV9 and TRBJ1-6, with TRBD1 as a possible D gene (6 bases). The CDR3 totals 15 residues. The V gene lost 0 bases and the J gene lost 6 bases, with 10 bases spanning the gap. The V gene's germline CDR1 is SGDLS and CDR2 YYNGEE. CDR3 region: CASSVGGTTNSPLHF. In DNA form, the CDR3 reads TGTGCCAGCAGCGTAGGAGGGACAACTAATTCACCCCTCCACTTT.

This clonotype was seen ten or more times. V gene TRBV6-1 combines with J gene TRBJ1-1, with D unresolved. This CDR3 is 13 amino acids long. The V end was cut by 6 bases, the J end by 0 bases, with 8 bases between. CDR1 and CDR2 (germline): MNHNS, SASEGT. The CDR3 DNA is TGTGCCAGCAGCGACAATATGAACACTGAAGCTTTCTTT. Translation: CASSDNMNTEAFF.

Many counts were recorded for this clonotype. The V and J genes are TRBV15 and TRBJ1-6; the D gene is possibly TRBD1 (6 bases). V gave up 4 bases and J gave up 5 bases, with 9 bases separating them. CDR1 and CDR2 (germline): LNHNV, YYDKDF (reference sequence). This CDR3 spans 14 amino acids. The CDR3 bases are TGTGCCACCAGCAAGTACAGGGATAATTCACCCCTCCACTTT. Amino acid sequence: CATSKYRDNSPLHF.

This clonotype was counted a few times. DNA of the CDR3: TGCGCCAGCAGCTTGGAGGTCGGGATAACGTACGAGCAGTACTTC. This codes for CASSLEVGITYEQYF. The rearrangement joins TRBV5-1 to TRBJ2-7, with a weak D call TRBD2 (5 bases). V was cut by 0 bases and J by 4 bases, with 14 bases left in between. From germline, CDR1 is SGHRS and CDR2 YFSETQ. This CDR3 has 15 residues.

The chain joins TRBV27 to TRBJ2-1; D is uncertain. The CDR3 sequence is 11 residues long. The V end lost 1 base, the J end lost 13 bases, and 8 bases lay between the germline ends. Germline V gene lookup returns CDR1 MNHEY and CDR2 SMNVEV (reference sequence). CDR3 DNA: TGTGCCAGCAGTTTATTCGGCGCCCAGTTCTTC. It yields the protein CASSLFGAQFF.

This clonotype has ten or more counts. The J gene is TRBJ2-7, the V gene TRBV7-2; 15 bases map to TRBD2. The CDR3 length is 17 residues. Germline loops: CDR1 SGHTA, CDR2 FQGNSA. V lost 4 bases to trimming and J lost 8 bases; unmatched junction nucleotides: 12. The CDR3: CASSSGLAGGPLTKQYF. Here the CDR3 DNA reads TGTGCCAGCAGCTCGGGACTAGCGGGAGGCCCTCTAACCAAGCAGTACTTC.

This clonotype was found a few times. This chain connects TRBV20-1 to TRBJ2-7, with TRBD2 matching 7 bases. J gave up 0 bases and V 6 bases, and 5 bases lay outside the gene matches. This CDR3 has 13 amino acids. The V gene's germline CDR1 is DFQATT and CDR2 SNEGSKA (reference sequence). The CDR3 region is CSAERGSSYEQYF. The CDR3 coding sequence is TGCAGTGCCGAGCGGGGAAGCTCCTACGAGCAGTACTTC.

The V gene is TRBV11-2, the J gene TRBJ2-5; TRBD1 aligns across 7 bases. The junction had 7 bases not matched to a gene; V was cut back by 5 bases and J by 1 base. CDR3 length: 15 amino acids. Germline V gene lookup returns CDR1 SGHAT and CDR2 FQNNGV. CDR3 in amino acids: CASSPRQGPQETQYF. DNA of the CDR3: TGTGCCAGCAGCCCGAGACAGGGTCCCCAAGAGACCCAGTACTTC.

This clonotype was observed many times. V gene TRBV4-1 combines with J gene TRBJ1-2; no firm D call. V dropped 3 bases and J dropped 2 bases, with 7 bases sitting between them. The CDR3 extends over 13 amino acids. CDR1 is MGHRA and CDR2 is YSYEKL in the germline V gene. CDR3 sequence reads: CASSHPTNYGYTF. The CDR3 DNA reads as TGCGCCAGCAGCCACCCAACAAACTATGGCTACACCTTC.

This clonotype was observed a handful of times. This rearrangement joins TRBV4-1 to TRBJ1-5; possibly TRBD1 for D (5 bases). Trimming stripped 5 bases from V and 5 bases from J, with 13 bases between. Germline CDR1 and CDR2: MGHRA and YSYEKL. The length of the CDR3 is 14 residues. The CDR3 loop is CASSERLGDQPQHF. The CDR3 DNA reads as TGCGCCAGCAGCGAAAGGTTGGGGGATCAGCCCCAGCATTTT.

This clonotype has a count of ten or more. This rearrangement joins TRBV7-9 to TRBJ2-1; D may be TRBD1 (6 bases). The germline V and J ends were trimmed by 6 bases and 3 bases, with 15 bases remaining between them. Germline CDR1 SEHNR, CDR2 FQNEAQ (reference sequence). The CDR3 extends over 15 amino acids. The CDR3: CASSMLLDSYNEQFF. The CDR3 coding sequence is TGTGCCAGCAGTATGCTACTGGACAGCTACAATGAGCAGTTCTTC.

The chain employs TRBV10-2 and TRBJ2-7; D is unresolved. The CDR3 covers 14 residues. Germline CDR1 and CDR2: WSHSY and SAAADI. Between the trimmed V and J ends, which lost 3 bases and 0 bases, there was a span of 9 bases. CDR3 region: CASSEQYRSYEQYF. DNA of the CDR3: TGCGCCAGCAGTGAACAATACCGCTCCTACGAGCAGTACTTC.